This TCR beta chain was documented in a study of OX40 agonist ivuxolimab in advanced cancers. Concerning the study at large: Ivuxolimab, which targeted the costimulatory receptor OX40 (CD134), was an agonistic, fully human IgG2 monoclonal antibody. Intravenous ivuxolimab was administered to patients every 2 weeks at six dose levels: 0.01, 0.1, 0.3, 1.5, 3 and 10 mg/kg. Of the 50 or so patients in dose escalation, 19 had hepatocellular carcinoma, some 15 had melanoma, 9 had renal cell carcinoma and 9 had head and neck cancer. A male proportion of 82.7% and a mean age of approximately 60 years, ranging from about 23 to 79, were recorded for the dose-escalation cohort. Prior anti-PD-1, anti-PD-L1 or anti-CTLA-4 therapy was permitted, and checkpoint inhibitors had been received by about 44% of dose-escalation patients. Partial responses occurred in three dose-escalation patients: two with cutaneous melanoma and one with hepatocellular carcinoma. The purpose of peripheral TCRbeta sequencing was to test whether ivuxolimab changed TCR sequence diversity and led to clonal T-cell expansion. The paper reports the monotherapy dose-escalation portion (N = 52 patients) of the phase I ivuxolimab trial.

Overall study outcomes, separate from this receptor: Low levels of normalized T-cell clonal expansion were also seen in some nonresponding patients. After ivuxolimab, CD8+ T cells had more expanded clones than CD4+ T cells on average. In partial responders in the 0.1-3.0 mg/kg groups, normalized peripheral clonal expansion was found to be among the lowest, especially among CD8+ T cells. At doses of 0.1 to 3.0 mg/kg, clonal expansion of both CD4+ and CD8+ blood T cells was observed from baseline to week 6. The antigen specificity of the peripheral T cells that underwent clonal expansion was not determined.

For sequencing of the TCRbeta CDR3 region, genomic DNA was extracted from the sorted cells. The immunoSEQ Assay was used for sequencing of TCRbeta CDR3 regions. TCRdb limited this immuneACCESS table to in-frame rearrangements with V and J called. A share of clones is missing; checked studies link under half to unresolved V genes, and the rest is unexplained. Recorded for this sample are 77,000 or so clones; 85% to 95% of them occurred a single time. The ten largest make up approximately 0.32% of the sample. From the cysteine up to the phenylalanine, the CDR3 has a length of 17 residues. This entry keeps only the CDR3 DNA: 51 bases, framed from base 1. V and J are trimmed by 3 bases and 6 bases, and the gene matches miss 14 bases of the junction. Taken from the germline V gene, the CDR1 and CDR2 loops are MGHRA and YSYEKL. About this clone: What antigen it recognizes has not been identified. No base quality information exists; no much larger clone differs at one position.

Patients with autoimmune disease history or receiving systemic immunosuppression were excluded from the trial. Peripheral blood for TCR sequencing was drawn from every dose cohort at baseline, at cycle 4 day 1 and at cycle 7 day 1. Samples came from an open-label, multicenter, first-in-human phase I dose-escalation trial of ivuxolimab. Adults with locally advanced or metastatic head and neck squamous cell, hepatocellular, melanoma or renal cell carcinoma were enrolled in the trial. CD4+ and CD8+ T cells were sorted separately from peripheral blood before TCR sequencing. The TCR comes from an adult with an advanced solid tumor such as melanoma, head and neck, liver or kidney cancer. The sequencing used CD4+ or CD8+ T cells sorted from blood, collected in a trial of the OX40 agonist ivuxolimab. Recombination joined TRBV4-1 with TRBJ2-1; 7 nucleotides in the junction match TRBD1. The sequenced DNA is TGCGCCAGCAGCCAGGAGGCAGCGACAGGGATGCCCAATGAGCAGTTCTTC. Translated, it gives CASSQEAATGMPNEQFF.